This entry is about one T cell receptor beta chain. This specimen belongs to a study of blood T cell repertoires in COVID-19. Background on the study: PBMCs, B-cell-depleted T cells, or T cells were the source of the cDNA or gDNA that made up the material.

The CDR3 covers 16 residues. V lost 2 bases, J lost 6 bases, and 19 bases lay in between. CDR1 is SNHLY, CDR2 FYNNEI, per germline. Assay used: immunoSEQ multiplex PCR; TCRdb lists only in-frame clones, some missing. The sample lists 70,000 to 100,000 clones, 88% seen once, with approximately 46% in the top ten. The receptor comes from a human donor in a cohort sampled during active COVID-19. The genes are TRBV2 and TRBJ1-1; D might be TRBD1 (6 bases). Sequencing input: peripheral blood. The CDR3 reads CASSERQVSAAAEAFF. The CDR3 DNA follows: TGTGCCAGCAGTGAAAGACAGGTTAGCGCAGCGGCTGAAGCTTTCTTT.